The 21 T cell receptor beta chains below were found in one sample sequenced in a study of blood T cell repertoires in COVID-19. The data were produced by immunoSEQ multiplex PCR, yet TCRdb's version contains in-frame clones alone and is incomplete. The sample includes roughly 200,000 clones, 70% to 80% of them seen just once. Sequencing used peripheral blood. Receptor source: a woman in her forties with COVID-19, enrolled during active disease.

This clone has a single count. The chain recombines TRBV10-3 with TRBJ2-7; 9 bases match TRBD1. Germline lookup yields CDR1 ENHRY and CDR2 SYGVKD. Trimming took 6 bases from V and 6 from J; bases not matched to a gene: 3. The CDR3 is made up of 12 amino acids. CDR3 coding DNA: TGTGCCATCAGGGAGACAGGGGGCGAGCAGTACTTC. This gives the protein CAIRETGGEQYF.

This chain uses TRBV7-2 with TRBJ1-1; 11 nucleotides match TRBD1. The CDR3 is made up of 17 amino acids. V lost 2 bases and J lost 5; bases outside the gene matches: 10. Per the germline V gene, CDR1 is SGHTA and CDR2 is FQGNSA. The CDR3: CASSLTGVGQGGTEAFF. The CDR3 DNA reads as TGTGCCAGCAGCTTAACTGGGGTGGGACAGGGGGGAACTGAAGCTTTCTTT.

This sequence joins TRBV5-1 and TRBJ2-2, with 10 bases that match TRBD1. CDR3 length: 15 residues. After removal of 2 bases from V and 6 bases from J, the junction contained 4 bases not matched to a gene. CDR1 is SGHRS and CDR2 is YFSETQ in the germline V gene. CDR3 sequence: CASSLSTGGPGELFF. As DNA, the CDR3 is TGCGCCAGCAGCTTATCGACAGGGGGCCCCGGGGAGCTGTTTTTT.

CDR3 coding DNA: TGTGCCAGCAGACCGACAGGGGGCGCGTACACTGAAGCTTTCTTT. Its translation is CASRPTGGAYTEAFF. The chain is built from TRBV7-2 and TRBJ1-1, with 10 bases lining up with TRBD1. This CDR3 region has 15 residues. J was trimmed by 3 bases and V by 6 bases; bases with no gene match: 7. Germline CDR1 and CDR2: SGHTA and FQGNSA.

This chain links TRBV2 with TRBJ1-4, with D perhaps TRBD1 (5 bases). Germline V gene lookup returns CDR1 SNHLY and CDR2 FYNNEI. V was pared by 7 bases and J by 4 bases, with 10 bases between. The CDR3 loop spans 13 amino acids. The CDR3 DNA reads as TGTGCCAGCATTCCGGGACTTAATGAAAAACTGTTTTTT. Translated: CASIPGLNEKLFF.

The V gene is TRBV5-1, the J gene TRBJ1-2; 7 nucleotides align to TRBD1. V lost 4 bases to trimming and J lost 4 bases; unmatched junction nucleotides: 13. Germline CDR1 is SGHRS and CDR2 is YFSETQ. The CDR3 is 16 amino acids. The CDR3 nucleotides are TGCGCCAGCAGCCAAGGGACAGTCCAATCTCGCTATGGCTACACCTTC. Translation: CASSQGTVQSRYGYTF.

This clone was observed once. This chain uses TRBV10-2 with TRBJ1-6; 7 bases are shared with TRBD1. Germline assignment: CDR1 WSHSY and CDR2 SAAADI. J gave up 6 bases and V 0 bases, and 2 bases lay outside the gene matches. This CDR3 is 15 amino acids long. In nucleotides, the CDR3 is TGCGCCAGCAGTGAGTCAGGGGGCGGTAATTCACCCCTCCACTTT. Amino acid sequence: CASSESGGGNSPLHF.

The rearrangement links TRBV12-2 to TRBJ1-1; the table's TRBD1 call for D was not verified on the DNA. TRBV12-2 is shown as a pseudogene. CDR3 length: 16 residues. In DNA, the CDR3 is TGTGCAAGTCGCTTGGGGGTGCAGGGGGTGAACACTGAAGCTTTCTTT. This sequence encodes CASRLGVQGVNTEAFF.

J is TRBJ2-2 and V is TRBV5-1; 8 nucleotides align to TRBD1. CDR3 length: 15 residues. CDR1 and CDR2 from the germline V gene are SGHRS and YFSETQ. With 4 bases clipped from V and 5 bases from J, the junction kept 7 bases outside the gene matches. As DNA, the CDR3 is TGCGCCAGCAGCCTGGGACAGGAGAGTACCGGGGAGCTGTTTTTT. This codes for CASSLGQESTGELFF.

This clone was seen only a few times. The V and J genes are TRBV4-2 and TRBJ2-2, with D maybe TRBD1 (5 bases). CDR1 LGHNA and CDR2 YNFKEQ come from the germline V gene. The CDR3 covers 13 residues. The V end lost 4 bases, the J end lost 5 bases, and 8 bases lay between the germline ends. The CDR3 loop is CASSPAGTGELFF. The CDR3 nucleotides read TGTGCCAGCAGCCCCGCAGGGACCGGGGAGCTGTTTTTT.

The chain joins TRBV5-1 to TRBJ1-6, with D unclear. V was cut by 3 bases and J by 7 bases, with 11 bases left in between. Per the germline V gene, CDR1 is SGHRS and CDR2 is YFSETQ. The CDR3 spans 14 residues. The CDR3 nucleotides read TGCGCCAGCAGCTCCAGACAAGTAAATTCACCCCTCCACTTT. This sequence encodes CASSSRQVNSPLHF.

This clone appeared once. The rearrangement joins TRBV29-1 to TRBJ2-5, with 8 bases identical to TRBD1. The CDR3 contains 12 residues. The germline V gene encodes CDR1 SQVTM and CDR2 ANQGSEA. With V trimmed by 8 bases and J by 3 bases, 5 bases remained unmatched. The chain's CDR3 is CSYRTGKETQYF. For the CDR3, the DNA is TGCAGCTACCGGACAGGGAAAGAGACCCAGTACTTC.

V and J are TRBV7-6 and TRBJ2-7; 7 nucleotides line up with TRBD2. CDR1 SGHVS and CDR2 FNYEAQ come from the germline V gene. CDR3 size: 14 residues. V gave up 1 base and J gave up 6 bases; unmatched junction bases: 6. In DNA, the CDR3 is TGTGCCAGCAGCTTAGGCGGGAGTGGGGGCGAGCAGTACTTC. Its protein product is CASSLGGSGGEQYF.

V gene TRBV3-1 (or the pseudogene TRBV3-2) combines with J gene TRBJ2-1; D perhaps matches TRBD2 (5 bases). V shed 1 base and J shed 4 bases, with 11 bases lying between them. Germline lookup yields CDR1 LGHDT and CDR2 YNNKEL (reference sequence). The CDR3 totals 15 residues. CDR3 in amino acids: CASSQGPAGYNEQFF. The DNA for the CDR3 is TGTGCCAGCAGCCAAGGTCCGGCGGGTTACAATGAGCAGTTCTTC.

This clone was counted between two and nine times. The CDR3 DNA reads as TGTGCCAGCAGCCCGGGGAGGAGCTATGGCTACACCTTC. It encodes CASSPGRSYGYTF. The genes are TRBV12-3 or TRBV12-4 and TRBJ1-2, with unresolved D. The V end lost 6 bases, the J end lost 4 bases, and 12 bases lay between the germline ends. This CDR3 comprises 13 residues.

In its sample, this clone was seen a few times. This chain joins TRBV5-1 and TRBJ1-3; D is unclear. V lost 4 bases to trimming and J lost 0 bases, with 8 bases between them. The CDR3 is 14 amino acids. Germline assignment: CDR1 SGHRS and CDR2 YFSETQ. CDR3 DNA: TGCGCCAGCAGCCCGGTCGCCTCTGGAAACACCATATATTTT. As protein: CASSPVASGNTIYF.

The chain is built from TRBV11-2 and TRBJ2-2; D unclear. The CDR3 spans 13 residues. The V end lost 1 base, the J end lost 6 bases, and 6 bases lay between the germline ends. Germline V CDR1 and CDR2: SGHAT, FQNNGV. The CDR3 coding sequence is TGTGCCAGCAGCTTAGCCCTCCCCGGGGAGCTGTTTTTT. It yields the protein CASSLALPGELFF.

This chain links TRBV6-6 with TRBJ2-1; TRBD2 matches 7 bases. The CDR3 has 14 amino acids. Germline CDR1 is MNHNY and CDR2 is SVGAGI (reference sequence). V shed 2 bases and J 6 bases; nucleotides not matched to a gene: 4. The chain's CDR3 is CASSYGGRGNEQFF. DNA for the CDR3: TGTGCCAGCAGTTACGGGGGGAGGGGCAATGAGCAGTTCTTC.

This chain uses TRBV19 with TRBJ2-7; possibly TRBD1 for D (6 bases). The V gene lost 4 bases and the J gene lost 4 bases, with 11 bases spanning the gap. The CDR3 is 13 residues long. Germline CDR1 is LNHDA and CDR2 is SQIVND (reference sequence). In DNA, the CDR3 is TGTGCCAGTAGTACGGGACATATATACGAGCAGTACTTC. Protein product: CASSTGHIYEQYF.

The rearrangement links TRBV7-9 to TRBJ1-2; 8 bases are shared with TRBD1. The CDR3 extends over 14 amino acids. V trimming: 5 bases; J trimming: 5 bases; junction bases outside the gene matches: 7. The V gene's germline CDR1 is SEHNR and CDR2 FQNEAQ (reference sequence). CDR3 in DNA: TGTGCCAGCAGCGTCGACAGGGGCTTATATGGCTACACCTTC. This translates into CASSVDRGLYGYTF.

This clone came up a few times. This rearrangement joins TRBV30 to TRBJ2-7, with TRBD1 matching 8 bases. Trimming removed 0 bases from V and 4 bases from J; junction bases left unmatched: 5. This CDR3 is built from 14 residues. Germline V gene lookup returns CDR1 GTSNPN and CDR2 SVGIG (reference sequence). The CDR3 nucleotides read TGTGCCTGGAGTGTGAGACAGGGGTTGTACGAGCAGTACTTC. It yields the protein CAWSVRQGLYEQYF.